This TCR beta chain was observed in a study of T cells in Graves' hyperthyroidism and ophthalmopathy (dated by TCRdb to the late 2010s). For context, the study as a whole: Peripheral blood samples were taken at the time of initial diagnosis, prior to any treatment. A discovery cohort of approximately 100 patients, 43 with Graves' ophthalmopathy and fewer than 65 with stable Graves' hyperthyroidism, was used to find distinguishing TCR V-J signatures. Whether ophthalmopathy could be predicted prospectively was tested in an independent validation cohort made up of 18 to 20 hyperthyroidism patients plus 17 patients who later progressed to ophthalmopathy. For training and testing, the 80 to 100 patients in the discovery cohort were randomly divided in a 7:3 ratio. In over five Graves' hyperthyroidism patients, the study also compared T-cell repertoires from thyroid tissue with T-cell repertoires from blood. Following sampling, methimazole starting at 30 mg daily was given to hyperthyroidism patients, and high-dose intravenous methylprednisolone was given to ophthalmopathy patients. The paper reports TCR Vbeta CDR3 sequencing of roughly 140 peripheral blood samples: under 45 ophthalmopathy, some 80 hyperthyroidism and 17 progressor patients.

Including cysteine and phenylalanine, the CDR3 has 13 amino acids. Only CDR3 DNA remains: 39 bases, in frame from the first base. V is pared back by 1 base and J by 3 bases, with 6 bases lying between the germline termini. Reading the germline V gene (reference sequence) gives CDR1 SGHAT and CDR2 FQDESV. This clonotype has a count of ten or more. This clone's antigen is unknown. Within one base of it there is no much larger clone, and no base qualities were kept. Study-level results and caveats: In cross-validation, a model built on a 13 V-J signature told ophthalmopathy apart from stable hyperthyroidism with 85% to 90% sensitivity and roughly 81% specificity, and in testing the same model reached 80%/75%. During validation, the model predicted progression to ophthalmopathy a median of around six months ahead of onset, with almost 71% sensitivity and less than 85% specificity. Most expanded thyroid clonotypes (frequency above 0.001) were also detected in blood, suggesting blood repertoires may reflect thyroid immune responses. No statistical method was used to fix the sample size in advance, and group allocation was not hidden from the investigators.

TCR beta CDR3 regions were amplified from RNA transcripts. For the first round of RT-PCR on the TCR CDR3, the HTBI primer set was used together with the Qiagen OneStep RT-PCR kit. Libraries were constructed in a second round of multiplex PCR, after which size selection and purification were carried out. Libraries were sequenced paired-end with 100 bp reads on an Illumina HiSeq2000. In the original analysis: SOAPnuke was used to process the raw data, throwing out any read that contained adapters or uncalled bases, had a mean Phred below 15, or lacked an exact constant-primer or identifier match. COPE v1.2.5 was used to merge high-quality paired reads, and clonotypes were defined as unique nucleotide sequences. Clonotypes were aligned to IMGT TRBV, TRBD and TRBJ reference segments using MiTCR v1.1. The analysis included only V-J combinations with a frequency above 0.0001, which together covered 98% to 99.2% of the repertoires. The TCS score was defined as F50 (clonal expansion) divided by E x V (chaos), with BLOSUM62-based TCRdist calculated between CDR3 peptides within each V-J. Welch's t-statistics and random forest reduced around 510 V-J features to around 14, which were used in a naive Bayes classifier (R e1071). The raw public reads went through TCRdb reprocessing: fastp at Q25, MiXCR clone calling, in-frame beta chains kept. Each record represents a unique CDR3 protein, reported with the most common genes and DNA among its rows. Clone size and V and J calls follow TCRdb, not the original study. In this sample the table shows hundreds of thousands of distinct CDR3 sequences, more than 12% of which occur a single time. Around 27% of the sample belongs to the ten largest clones.

Moderately to severely active disease, a Clinical Activity Score of at least 3, a NOSPECS grade of at least 4, and a duration under 3 months were present in ophthalmopathy patients. Any patient with an uncontrolled infection, another autoimmune disease, pregnancy or lactation was excluded. Diagnoses were established on the basis of clinical symptoms, serum thyroxine and TRAb, thyroid ultrasound, and orbital computed tomography. PBMCs were isolated from 10 ml of fresh peripheral blood by Ficoll-Paque density gradient centrifugation. Total RNA was extracted using Trizol reagent, and RNA quality was assessed on an Agilent 2100 Bioanalyzer.

The rearranged chain carries TRBV11-1 and TRBJ1-1; a weak D assignment points to TRBD1 (5 bases agree). The specimen was blood. The sequence derives from a middle-aged man with Graves' ophthalmopathy. The sequenced DNA: TGTGCCAGCAGCTTAGTGGGGGACACTGAAGCTTTCTTT. Its product reads: CASSLVGDTEAFF.